Listed below are T cell receptor beta chains from one sample, sequenced in a study of blood T cell repertoires in COVID-19. Sequencing used immunoSEQ multiplex PCR; TCRdb keeps in-frame clones, though not all of them. The table records roughly 340,000 clones, more than 75% of them present only once. Material: peripheral blood. The receptors originated from a woman between 50 and 59 years old with COVID-19, enrolled during active disease. The conserved cysteine and the conserved F or W are not part of the CDR3 here.

V gene	J gene	CDR3 protein
TRBV12-3/TRBV12-4	TRBJ2-7	ASSLLGTSEQY
TRBV6-5	TRBJ1-2	ASTKQGRYGYT
TRBV10-2	TRBJ2-3	ACRQGGSTDTQY
TRBV7-9	TRBJ2-1	ASSYSFGRAYNEQF
TRBV11-3	TRBJ2-2	ASSLAQSGTGELF
TRBV15	TRBJ1-2	ATSLTRTGEGYT
TRBV6-5	TRBJ1-5	ASSYDNSNQPQH
TRBV29-1	TRBJ2-7	SVVWSDRPIYEQY
TRBV3-1/TRBV3-2	TRBJ2-7	ASSRGQGAYEQY
TRBV4-3	TRBJ1-3	ASSTDITSGNTIY
TRBV7-9	TRBJ2-7	ASSPSQGNYEQY
TRBV6-5	TRBJ2-3	ASSYAPTGSADTQY
TRBV5-1	TRBJ2-7	ASSSRPGQGSYEQY
TRBV11-2	TRBJ2-1	ASSPRTGSYNEQF
TRBV15	TRBJ2-2	ATSRDWSALNTGELF
TRBV27	TRBJ2-3	ASSPQSGFVTDTQY
TRBV30	TRBJ1-5	AWSVGGGKQPQH
TRBV30	TRBJ1-3	ALGLSSGNTIY
TRBV12-3/TRBV12-4	TRBJ1-5	ASGERSNQPQH
TRBV29-1	TRBJ1-1	SGYRGTEAF
TRBV19	TRBJ2-5	ASSISSQGAHETQY
TRBV5-1	TRBJ2-5	ASSLAGGTETQY
TRBV19	TRBJ2-7	ASSYRGEWYEQY
TRBV25-1	TRBJ2-1	ASLESGTGHEQF
TRBV5-4	TRBJ2-5	ASSSGLAGGISETQY
TRBV10-3	TRBJ2-7	AITNTGTDYEQY
TRBV27	TRBJ2-1	ASSSPALAGTYNEQF
TRBV6-1	TRBJ1-6	ASSEATSYNSPLH
TRBV5-1	TRBJ2-3	ASSLGSSGGLTQY
TRBV11-2	TRBJ2-5	ASSSRLAALQETQY
TRBV5-1	TRBJ2-7	ASSNSSHPGLAGGSYEQY
TRBV11-3	TRBJ2-3	ASSFRGLTDTQY
TRBV5-1	TRBJ1-2	ASSLVQGAVGYGYT
TRBV6-5	TRBJ2-7	ASSLSGLADYEQY
TRBV12-5	TRBJ1-5	ASGLVHIQAGQGIQPQH
TRBV28	TRBJ2-1	ASSLLAANSYNEQF
TRBV19	TRBJ2-1	ASSLVAGGGYNEQF
TRBV7-2	TRBJ2-1	ASSFIGLAGTEQF
TRBV13	TRBJ2-7	ASSFAGTGDYEQY
TRBV21-1	TRBJ2-2	ASILLRQGGSGELF
TRBV4-2	TRBJ1-1	ASSHPAGNTEAF
TRBV3-1/TRBV3-2	TRBJ2-1	ASSQLRQGQYNEQF